This T cell receptor (beta chain) was captured in a study of T-cell reconstitution after alpha-beta-depleted transplantation in children. Study-level results: Reported findings indicate that, about two months after transplant, alpha-beta T cells came from several hundred expanded clones, which were derived from non-depleted graft cells. T-cell counts and diversity were attributed mostly to newly produced T cells one year after transplant. Recipient T cells and thymic progenitors that survived were the source of the high TCRbeta diversity seen at day 60 in some patients.

Preparation of the TCRbeta library used unique molecular identifiers. A single record per CDR3 protein comes from TCRdb applying MiXCR to the PCR reads. The data hold approximately 350,000 distinct CDR3 sequences, with about 16% observed a single time. This clonotype was seen more than once but under ten times. The antigen is unknown. This CDR3 comprises 16 residues. Trimming took off 2 bases at V and 5 bases at J, with 16 bases between the two ends. Looked up from germline, CDR1 is KGHSH and CDR2 is LQKENI. This specimen consisted of PBMCs, mostly from graft donor cells, obtained 360 days after TCRalphabeta/CD19-depleted stem cell transplant. The chain joins TRBV18 to TRBJ2-1, with D possibly TRBD2 on 5 matching bases. This receptor was obtained from a male patient between 2 and 15 years old who had a stem cell transplant for acute lymphoblastic leukemia, so the T cells may come from the graft donor. CDR3 coding DNA: TGTGCCAGCTCACCATTCCGGGATCGGTACGACAATGAGCAGTTCTTC. It translates to CASSPFRDRYDNEQFF. The full variable domain, completed using reference TRBV18 and TRBJ2-1, is NAGVMQNPRHLVRRRGQEARLRCSPMKGHSHVYWYRQLPEEGLKFMVYLQKENIIDESGMPKERFSAEFPKEGPSILRIQQVVRGDSAAYFCASSPFRDRYDNEQFFGPGTRLTVL.